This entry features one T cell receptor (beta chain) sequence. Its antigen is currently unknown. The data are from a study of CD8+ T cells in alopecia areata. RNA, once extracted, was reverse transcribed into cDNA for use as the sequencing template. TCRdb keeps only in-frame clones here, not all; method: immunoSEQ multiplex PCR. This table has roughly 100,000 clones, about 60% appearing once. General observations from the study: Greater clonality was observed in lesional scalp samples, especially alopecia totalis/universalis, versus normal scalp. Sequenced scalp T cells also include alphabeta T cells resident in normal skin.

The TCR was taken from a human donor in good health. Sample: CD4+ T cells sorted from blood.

The CDR3 sequence: CASSQGGVAGANVLTF. CDR3 bases: TGTGCCAGCAGCCAGGGGGGGGTTGCTGGGGCCAACGTCCTGACTTTC. The chain is built from TRBV14 and TRBJ2-6; 7 bases line up with TRBD2. This CDR3 is 16 amino acids long. Germline V gives CDR1 SGHDN, CDR2 FVKESK. V was pared by 3 bases and J by 2 bases, with 4 bases of the junction left unmatched.